This T cell receptor (beta chain) derives from a study of CXCR3-negative and CXCR3-positive naive CD8 T cells. Findings of the study overall: Surface CD5 looked about the same in the naive subsets, so the authors worked out TCR strength from TRB CDR3 properties. CXCR3-negative naive cells had less hydrophobic TRB CDR3s than did CXCR3-positive naive cells.

Germline V gene sequence: CDR1 LGHDT, CDR2 YNNKEL (reference sequence). The CDR3 has 17 residues. The CD45RO-CCR7+CD27+CD95- phenotype denoted naive CD8+ T cells. The authors prepared UMI-labeled TRB cDNA libraries by 5' RACE. From its re-call of the 5' RACE reads, TCRdb lists each CDR3 protein once, without DNA. This sample's table has 130,000 or so distinct CDR3 sequences. Notes on this clonotype: No antigen is known for it.

The V and J genes are TRBV3-1 and TRBJ2-5; as DNA is missing, the TRBD1 call by TCRdb cannot be tested. Sequencing was performed on naive CXCR3+ CD8+ T cells from blood. Subset in this sample: CD45RO-CCR7+CD27+CD95- naive CD8+ T cells expressing CXCR3 (TNR3+). The TCR was taken from a human donor in good health. Some clones in this sample may be carry-over from other donors' samples. The CDR3: CASSQDYRDPYQETQYF.